One sample yielded the 13 T cell receptor beta chains listed below, sequenced in a study of identical twins (TCRdb year 2016). The library was produced with 5' RACE. The sample was run on an Illumina HiSeq 2000. TCRdb reran the public reads through fastp at Q25 and MiXCR, keeping productive beta chains. One record per CDR3 amino acid sequence lists the most common genes and DNA. The sample table holds under 300,000 distinct CDR3 sequences, of which roughly 12% were seen once. The biggest ten clones account for about 4% of the sample. These data are also associated with another study on yellow fever vaccine responses in identical twins.

The specimen was memory (CD45RO+) T cells sorted from blood. The meaning of the sample's cell subset or site label: CD45RO+ enriched T cells. The origin of the receptors is a young woman in good health.

This clonotype appeared many times. The V gene is TRBV20-1, the J gene TRBJ2-6; D call uncertain. In germline, CDR1 is DFQATT, CDR2 SNEGSKA (reference sequence). V lost 6 bases, J lost 1 base, and 13 bases lay in between. The CDR3 is 15 residues long. As DNA, the CDR3 is TGCAGTGCCCGTTCTGGATCATCTGGGGCCAACGTCCTGACTTTC. Its translation is CSARSGSSGANVLTF.

The chain is built from TRBV20-1 and TRBJ1-1, with TRBD1 identical over 9 bases. Germline assignment: CDR1 DFQATT and CDR2 SNEGSKA (reference sequence). Unmatched junction bases numbered 9, after V lost 3 bases and J lost 10 bases. CDR3 length equals 13 residues. The CDR3 region has the DNA TGCAGTGCTAGGACCTCCGGGACAGGGACAGCTTTCTTT. It translates to CSARTSGTGTAFF.

A few counts support this clonotype. The chain joins TRBV4-3 to TRBJ2-1, with a weak D call TRBD1 (5 bases). Germline CDR1 reads LGHNA; CDR2 reads YSLEER. This CDR3 has 16 amino acids. V was shortened by 0 bases and J by 4 bases, with 13 bases between the two germline ends. The DNA of the CDR3 is TGCGCCAGCAGCCAAGAGCTGGTTAGGGGTTACAATGAGCAGTTCTTC. It yields the protein CASSQELVRGYNEQFF.

This clonotype appeared a few times. The chain combines TRBV27 with TRBJ2-7, with 10 bases lining up with TRBD2. The V gene end was trimmed by 0 bases and the J gene end by 7 bases; junction bases not matched to a gene: 12. Germline V CDR1 and CDR2: MNHEY, SMNVEV (reference sequence). The CDR3 is made up of 17 amino acids. The CDR3 loop reads CASSLSSSGGAWGEQYF. CDR3 nucleotides: TGTGCCAGCAGTTTATCGTCTAGCGGGGGAGCCTGGGGAGAGCAGTACTTC.

This clonotype occurred a few times. The V call is TRBV15, the J call TRBJ1-1; 7 nucleotides match TRBD1. CDR1 LNHNV and CDR2 YYDKDF come from the germline V gene (reference sequence). The CDR3 spans 15 residues. Trimming took 3 bases from V and 4 from J; bases not matched to a gene: 8. In DNA, the CDR3 is TGTGCCACCAGCAGTGGAACAGGGGATATCACTGAAGCTTTCTTT. This translates into CATSSGTGDITEAFF.

The V gene is TRBV11-2, the J gene TRBJ2-2; 7 bases map to TRBD1. V dropped 5 bases and J dropped 6; count of bases not matched to a gene: 6. The CDR3 is made up of 14 amino acids. The V gene's germline CDR1 is SGHAT and CDR2 FQNNGV. The CDR3 region has the DNA TGTGCCAGCAGCCTTCGACAGGGTCCCGGGGAGCTGTTTTTT. Translation gives CASSLRQGPGELFF. The variable domain in full, completed from reference TRBV11-2 and TRBJ2-2, reads EAGVAQSPRYKIIEKRQSVAFWCNPISGHATLYWYQQILGQGPKLLIQFQNNGVVDDSQLPKDRFSAERLKGVDSTLKIQPAKLEDSAVYLCASSLRQGPGELFFGEGSRLTVL.

CDR3 residues: CASSLRPQGVTGNTIYF. The DNA for the CDR3 is TGTGCCAGCAGCTTACGCCCCCAGGGGGTTACTGGAAACACCATATATTTT. V and J are TRBV7-2 and TRBJ1-3; TRBD1 matches 7 bases. Germline V gene sequence: CDR1 SGHTA, CDR2 FQGNSA. V lost 2 bases to trimming and J lost 2 bases; unmatched junction nucleotides: 9. CDR3 length equals 17 residues.

The J gene is TRBJ1-5, the V gene TRBV2; no clear D. Between the trimmed V and J ends, which lost 6 bases and 9 bases, there was a span of 9 bases. The germline gives CDR1 SNHLY, CDR2 FYNNEI. The CDR3 covers 11 residues. CDR3 amino acids: CASRVDGPQHF. CDR3 bases: TGTGCCAGCAGGGTCGATGGGCCCCAGCATTTT.

The V gene is TRBV5-1, the J gene TRBJ2-3, with D maybe TRBD2 (5 bases). V was cut by 4 bases and J by 1 base, with 16 bases left in between. Germline values: CDR1 SGHRS, CDR2 YFSETQ. The CDR3 spans 16 residues. The CDR3 nucleotides are TGCGCCAGCAGCCCCGGTTCGGGGAGTCGCACAGATACGCAGTATTTT. Amino acids: CASSPGSGSRTDTQYF.

The gene calls are TRBV5-1 and TRBJ2-7; D is unclear. In germline, CDR1 is SGHRS, CDR2 YFSETQ. CDR3 length equals 13 residues. Trimming took off 4 bases at V and 4 bases at J, with 12 bases between the two ends. The CDR3 DNA reads TGCGCCAGCAGCCCCGAGGCTGCATACGAGCAGTACTTC. It yields the protein CASSPEAAYEQYF.

The chain carries TRBV29-1 and TRBJ2-2; 8 nucleotides agree with TRBD1. Germline trimming cut 6 bases from V and 6 bases from J; bases unmatched to any gene: 6. There are 13 residues in the CDR3. Germline lookup yields CDR1 SQVTM and CDR2 ANQGSEA. The CDR3 loop reads CSVAQGAAGELFF. DNA of the CDR3: TGCAGCGTAGCGCAGGGGGCGGCCGGGGAGCTGTTTTTT.

The chain employs TRBV28 and TRBJ2-5; possibly TRBD1 or TRBD2 for D (6 bases each). This CDR3 comprises 15 residues. V was trimmed by 3 bases and J by 1 base, leaving 12 bases between them. CDR1 and CDR2 from the germline V gene are MDHEN and SYDVKM. CDR3 sequence reads: CASSFGGGLQETQYF. The DNA for the CDR3 is TGTGCCAGCAGTTTCGGGGGCGGCCTCCAAGAGACCCAGTACTTC.

CDR3 nucleotides: TGCAGTGCCCGGACAGGGGAGAACACTGAAGCTTTCTTT. This sequence encodes CSARTGENTEAFF. The chain couples TRBV20-1 to TRBJ1-1, with TRBD1 identical over 9 bases. CDR3 length: 13 residues. Per germline, CDR1 DFQATT and CDR2 SNEGSKA (reference sequence). J was trimmed by 1 base and V by 6 bases; bases with no gene match: 3.